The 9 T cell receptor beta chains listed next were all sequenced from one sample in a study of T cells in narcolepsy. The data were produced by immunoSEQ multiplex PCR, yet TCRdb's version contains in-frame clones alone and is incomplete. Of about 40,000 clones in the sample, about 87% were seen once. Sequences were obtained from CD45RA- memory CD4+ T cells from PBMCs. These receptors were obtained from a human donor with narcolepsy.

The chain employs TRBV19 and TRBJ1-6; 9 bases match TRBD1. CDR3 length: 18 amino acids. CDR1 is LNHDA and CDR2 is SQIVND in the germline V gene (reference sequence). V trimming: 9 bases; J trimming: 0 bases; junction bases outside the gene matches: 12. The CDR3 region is CASSLGQGVTSYNSPLHF. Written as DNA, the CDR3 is TGTGCCAGCTCCCTGGGACAGGGAGTAACCTCCTATAATTCACCCCTCCACTTT.

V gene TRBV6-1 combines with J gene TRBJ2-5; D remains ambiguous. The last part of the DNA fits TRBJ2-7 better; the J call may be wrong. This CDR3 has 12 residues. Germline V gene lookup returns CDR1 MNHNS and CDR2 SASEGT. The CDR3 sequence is CASSTGTYEQYF. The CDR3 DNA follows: TGTGCCAGCAGTACCGGTACCTACGAGCAGTACTTC.

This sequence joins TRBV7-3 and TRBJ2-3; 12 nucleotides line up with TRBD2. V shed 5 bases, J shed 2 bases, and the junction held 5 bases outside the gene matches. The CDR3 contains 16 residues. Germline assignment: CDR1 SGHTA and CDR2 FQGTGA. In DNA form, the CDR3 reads TGTGCCAGCAGCCTTCGACTAGCGGGGGACACAGATACGCAGTATTTT. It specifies CASSLRLAGDTDTQYF. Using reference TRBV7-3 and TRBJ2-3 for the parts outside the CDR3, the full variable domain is GAGVSQTPSNKVTEKGKYVELRCDPISGHTALYWYRQSLGQGPEFLIYFQGTGAADDSGLPNDRFFAVRPEGSVSTLKIQRTERGDSAVYLCASSLRLAGDTDTQYFGPGTRLTVL.

The DNA for the CDR3 is TGTGCCAGCAGAAAAAGGTTTGGCAATCAGCCCCAGCATTTT. Translation gives CASRKRFGNQPQHF. The rearrangement uses TRBV6-1 and TRBJ1-5; D gene unclear. The germline V gene has CDR1 MNHNS and CDR2 SASEGT. The CDR3 contains 14 residues. The V end lost 6 bases, the J end lost 2 bases, and 11 bases lay between the germline ends.

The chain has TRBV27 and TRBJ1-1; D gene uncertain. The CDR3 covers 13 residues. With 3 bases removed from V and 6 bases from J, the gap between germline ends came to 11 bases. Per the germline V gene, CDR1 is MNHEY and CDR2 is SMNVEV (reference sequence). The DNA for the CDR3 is TGTGCCAGCAGTTTTAGGGTTTCGGCTGAAGCTTTCTTT. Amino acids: CASSFRVSAEAFF.

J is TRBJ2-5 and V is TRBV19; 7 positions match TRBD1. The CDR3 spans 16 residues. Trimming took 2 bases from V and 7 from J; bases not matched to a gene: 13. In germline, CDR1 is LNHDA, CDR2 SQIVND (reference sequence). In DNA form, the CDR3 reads TGTGCCAGTAGTATAACCGGGACAGACGAGGTGGCGACCCAGTACTTC. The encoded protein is CASSITGTDEVATQYF.

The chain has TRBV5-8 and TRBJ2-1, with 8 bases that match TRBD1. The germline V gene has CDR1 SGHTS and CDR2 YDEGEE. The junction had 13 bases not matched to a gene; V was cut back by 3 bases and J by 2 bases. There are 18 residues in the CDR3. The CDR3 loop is CASSSGGAGNPTYNEQFF. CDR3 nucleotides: TGTGCCAGCAGCTCAGGGGGCGCCGGCAACCCAACCTACAATGAGCAGTTCTTC. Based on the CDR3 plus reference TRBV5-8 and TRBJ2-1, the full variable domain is EAGVTQSPTHLIKTRGQQATLRCSPISGHTSVYWYQQALGLGLQFLLWYDEGEERNRGNFPPRFSGRQFPNYSSELNVNALELEDSALYLCASSSGGAGNPTYNEQFFGPGTRLTVL.

CDR3 DNA: TGCGCCAGCAGCGATGGACAGGGAATAGGTGGAAACACCATATATTTT. Translation: CASSDGQGIGGNTIYF. The V gene is TRBV4-1, the J gene TRBJ1-3, with 8 bases that match TRBD1. The trim removed 5 bases at V and 3 bases at J, leaving 9 bases unmatched. Germline values: CDR1 MGHRA, CDR2 YSYEKL. The CDR3 covers 16 residues.

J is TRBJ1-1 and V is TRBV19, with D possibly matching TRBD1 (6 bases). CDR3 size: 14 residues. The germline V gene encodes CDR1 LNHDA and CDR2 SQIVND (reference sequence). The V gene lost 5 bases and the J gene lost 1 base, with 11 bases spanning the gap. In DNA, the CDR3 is TGTGCCAGTAGTTTCAGGGGTCCGAACACTGAAGCTTTCTTT. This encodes CASSFRGPNTEAFF.